This entry is about one T cell receptor beta chain. Antigen: not known. Samples each yielded at least 5 micrograms of total RNA. This sample was taken from a study of blood T cells in healthy people across ages. Study-wide context: About one barcoded beta molecule per two T cells was captured by template switching.

Study outcomes and limitations: Lack of knowledge of donor CMV status possibly confounded expanded clonotype changes.

It was with a sample-barcoded 5' primer and a J-beta primer mix that a second PCR of roughly 7 to 12 cycles was run. TCRdb independently ran MiXCR on the 5' RACE reads; one entry per CDR3 protein. Here the sample spans approximately 800,000 distinct CDR3 sequences, approximately 65% being singletons. The specimen sequenced was blood. The receptor was isolated from a man aged 25 to 40 in good health.

Here the CDR3 reads CASSQDEGITGELFF. The CDR3 coding sequence is TGCGCCAGCAGCCAAGACGAAGGGATCACCGGGGAGCTGTTTTTT. J is TRBJ2-2 and V is TRBV4-3, with D unresolved. The CDR3 is 15 residues long. Trimming pared 0 bases from V and 4 bases from J, leaving 9 bases between. Germline V gives CDR1 LGHNA, CDR2 YSLEER.